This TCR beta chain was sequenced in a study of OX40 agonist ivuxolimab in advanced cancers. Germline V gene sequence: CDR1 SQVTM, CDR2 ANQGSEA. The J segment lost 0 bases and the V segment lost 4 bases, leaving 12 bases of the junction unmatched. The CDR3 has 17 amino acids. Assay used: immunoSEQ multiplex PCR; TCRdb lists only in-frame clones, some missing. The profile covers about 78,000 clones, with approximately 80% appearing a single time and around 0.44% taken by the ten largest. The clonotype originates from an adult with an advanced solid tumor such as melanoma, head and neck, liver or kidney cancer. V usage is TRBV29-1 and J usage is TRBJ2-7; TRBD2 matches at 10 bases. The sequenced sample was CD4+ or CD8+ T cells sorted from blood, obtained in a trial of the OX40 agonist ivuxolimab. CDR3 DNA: TGCAGCGTTGTAGGCAGGACTAGCGGTCCATACTCCTACGAGCAGTACTTC. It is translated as CSVVGRTSGPYSYEQYF.